These 13 T cell receptor beta chains were sequenced from one sample in a study of CD8+CD57+ T cells in acquired aplastic anemia. Genomic DNA was employed as the template in profiling TCR beta VDJ and CDR3. Using its own MiXCR run on the reads, TCRdb lists one record per CDR3 protein. The sample records around 170,000 distinct CDR3 sequences, under 75% being singletons. Material: sorted CD4+, CD8+, or CD8+CD57+ T cells (not recorded which) from PBMCs. Receptors were obtained from a human donor in good health.

The chain is built from TRBV15 and TRBJ2-7; no firm D call. Trimming stripped 3 bases from V and 3 bases from J, with 9 bases between. The CDR3 length is 13 residues. Germline CDR1 LNHNV, CDR2 YYDKDF (reference sequence). The DNA for the CDR3 is TGTGCCACCAGCAGCCTAGGGAACTACGAGCAGTACTTC. Its protein is CATSSLGNYEQYF.

The genes are TRBV20-1 and TRBJ2-1, with TRBD2 matching 8 bases. The J segment lost 4 bases and the V segment lost 6 bases, leaving 8 bases of the junction unmatched. From germline, CDR1 is DFQATT and CDR2 SNEGSKA (reference sequence). The CDR3 loop spans 14 amino acids. Here the CDR3 DNA reads TGCAGTGCCCCCAGCGGGAGAGGTTACAATGAGCAGTTCTTC. The encoded protein is CSAPSGRGYNEQFF.

The chain has TRBV29-1 and TRBJ2-7, with 8 bases lining up with TRBD2. The J segment lost 4 bases and the V segment lost 4 bases, leaving 15 bases of the junction unmatched. The CDR3 covers 16 residues. The germline gives CDR1 SQVTM, CDR2 ANQGSEA. The CDR3 loop reads CSVVPWTSGSGYEQYF. DNA of the CDR3: TGCAGCGTTGTCCCCTGGACCAGCGGGAGTGGGTACGAGCAGTACTTC.

V and J are TRBV24-1 and TRBJ1-5; tentative D call: TRBD1 (5 bases). Trimming removed 6 bases from V and 6 bases from J, with 11 bases in between. Per the germline V gene, CDR1 is KGHDR and CDR2 is SFDVKD. CDR3 length: 13 residues. DNA of the CDR3: TGTGCCACCAGTTGGGGGGTGGCTCAGCCCCAGCATTTT. This codes for CATSWGVAQPQHF.

Note on this clonotype: At one boundary the junction diverges from the germline segment, which might be a read error. This rearrangement joins TRBV7-7 to TRBJ2-5; 8 bases map to TRBD1. The CDR3 has 13 amino acids. The germline V gene has CDR1 SSHAT and CDR2 FNYEAQ (reference sequence). The CDR3 loop is CASSWDRRETQYF. The CDR3 nucleotides read TGTGCTAGCAGCTGGGACAGGAGGGAGACCCAGTACTTC.

Here the CDR3 DNA reads TGCGCCAGCAGCTTGGCCGAGGCACAGGGCTACACCTTC. The encoded protein is CASSLAEAQGYTF. V usage is TRBV5-1 and J usage is TRBJ1-2; D not certain. The CDR3 length is 13 residues. V was clipped by 0 bases and J by 8 bases, with 11 bases between them. Germline-derived CDR1 and CDR2 are SGHRS and YFSETQ.

This clonotype was seen at least ten times. The V call is TRBV7-9, the J call TRBJ2-1; D perhaps matches TRBD1 (6 bases). Germline V lookup: CDR1 SEHNR, CDR2 FQNEAQ (reference sequence). Trimming removed 5 bases from V and 2 bases from J, with 16 bases in between. The CDR3 has 16 amino acids. The CDR3 bases are TGTGCCAGCAGCCCATCGACAGGAAAAGCCTACAATGAGCAGTTCTTC. Translated, it gives CASSPSTGKAYNEQFF.

This chain joins TRBV4-2 and TRBJ2-7; D possibly matches TRBD1 or TRBD2 (6 bases each). Germline CDR1 is LGHNA and CDR2 is YNFKEQ. This CDR3 region has 15 residues. Trimming removed 0 bases from V and 6 bases from J, with 15 bases in between. This CDR3 is CASSQDPGAHFEQYF. The CDR3, as DNA: TGTGCCAGCAGCCAAGATCCGGGGGCCCACTTCGAGCAGTACTTC.

The chain carries TRBV25-1 and TRBJ2-3; D is uncertain. Germline CDR1 MGHDK, CDR2 SYGVNS. The CDR3 loop spans 11 amino acids. V was pared by 7 bases and J by 5 bases, with 7 bases between. The CDR3 DNA is TGTGCCAGCACAGCATTAGATACGCAGTATTTT. It specifies CASTALDTQYF.

V is TRBV15 and J is TRBJ2-1; D gene unclear. Germline V gene sequence: CDR1 LNHNV, CDR2 YYDKDF (reference sequence). The CDR3 has 16 residues. Trimming removed 0 bases at V and 2 bases at J, with 11 bases between. This chain's CDR3 is CATSREETRTYNEQFF. The CDR3 bases are TGTGCCACCAGCAGAGAAGAAACAAGAACCTACAATGAGCAGTTCTTC.

This sequence joins TRBV28 and TRBJ2-2; D is undetermined. CDR1 and CDR2 (germline): MDHEN, SYDVKM. Trimming stripped 1 base from V and 4 bases from J, with 10 bases between. This CDR3 has 15 amino acids. CDR3 region: CASSLYASGTGELFF. The CDR3, as DNA: TGTGCCAGCAGTTTATACGCTAGTGGCACCGGGGAGCTGTTTTTT.

As to this clonotype: One end of the junction varies from germline; a read error may be responsible. DNA of the CDR3: TGCAGCGCCATGCACCCCTCCCACGAGCAGTACTTC. Translation gives CSAMHPSHEQYF. The V and J genes are TRBV29-1 and TRBJ2-7; no clear D gene. In germline, CDR1 is SQVTM, CDR2 ANQGSEA. The CDR3 length is 12 residues.

Remarks on this clonotype: Mismatch with germline at one junction end may stem from a read error. CDR3 loop: CASSLGQNYEQHF. As DNA, the CDR3 is TGTGCCAGCAGCTTGGGACAGAACTACGAGCAGCACTTC. The rearrangement joins TRBV7-8 to TRBJ2-7; 7 bases fit TRBD1. There are 13 residues in the CDR3. The V gene's germline CDR1 is SGHVS and CDR2 FQNEAQ.